Shown below are 14 T cell receptor beta chains from a single sample sequenced in a study of T cells in Graves' hyperthyroidism and ophthalmopathy. TCR beta CDR3 region amplification was performed from RNA transcripts. An initial round of RT-PCR targeting the TCR CDR3 relied on the HTBI primer set. TCRdb redid the calling of the multiplex PCR reads with MiXCR, one entry per CDR3 protein. The sample yields just over 550,000 distinct CDR3 sequences, about half seen once. The sample was peripheral blood or thyroid tissue (not recorded which). The receptors stem from a woman younger than 35 with Graves' hyperthyroidism.

The genes are TRBV7-6 and TRBJ2-7, with 10 nucleotides matching TRBD1. CDR1 and CDR2 (germline): SGHVS, FNYEAQ. After removal of 4 bases from V and 6 bases from J, the junction contained 6 bases not matched to a gene. The CDR3 covers 14 residues. CDR3 loop: CASSSRDRGSEQYF. In nucleotides, the CDR3 is TGTGCCAGCAGCTCCCGGGACAGGGGCTCCGAGCAGTACTTC.

Turning to this clonotype: At one of its ends the junction is not consistent with the germline gene, which may arise from a read error. V and J are TRBV7-6 and TRBJ2-7, with D uncertain. The V gene's germline CDR1 is SGHVS and CDR2 FNYEAQ. The CDR3 loop spans 13 amino acids. In DNA form, the CDR3 reads TGCGCCAGCAGCTTGAACAGAGACACCGAGCAGTGCTTC. Encoded protein: CASSLNRDTEQCF.

The CDR3 protein is CASSPPRDRGVSEAFF. The CDR3 bases are TGTGCCAGCAGCCCTCCCCGGGACAGGGGAGTATCTGAAGCTTTCTTT. The J gene is TRBJ1-1, the V gene TRBV11-1; TRBD1 matches at 10 bases. Per the germline V gene, CDR1 is SGHAT and CDR2 is FQDESV (reference sequence). This CDR3 is built from 16 residues. V lost 5 bases, J lost 6 bases, and 12 bases stayed unmatched.

This rearrangement joins TRBV10-1 to TRBJ1-6, with D possibly matching TRBD1 (5 bases). The CDR3 totals 12 residues. Germline values: CDR1 WNHNN, CDR2 SYGVQD (reference sequence). V was trimmed by 3 bases and J by 13 bases, leaving 10 bases between them. DNA for the CDR3: TGCGCCAGCAGTGATCCAGGGAAGCCCCTCCACTTT. Translated: CASSDPGKPLHF.

There are a few counts of this clonotype. This sequence joins TRBV10-3 and TRBJ1-5; 8 positions agree with TRBD1. This CDR3 spans 14 amino acids. The germline V gene encodes CDR1 ENHRY and CDR2 SYGVKD. With 10 bases clipped from V and 2 bases from J, the junction kept 7 bases outside the gene matches. DNA of the CDR3: TGTGCCAGCAGCCAGGGGGCTGGCAATCAGCCCCAGCATTTT. The encoded protein is CASSQGAGNQPQHF.

This clonotype has ten or more counts. This sequence joins TRBV7-2 and TRBJ1-1; D not certain. V was shortened by 6 bases and J by 1 base, with 9 bases between the two germline ends. The CDR3 runs 13 residues. Germline loops: CDR1 SGHTA, CDR2 FQGNSA. CDR3 in amino acids: CASRIGQNTEAFF. The CDR3 region has the DNA TGTGCCAGCAGGATTGGTCAGAACACTGAAGCTTTCTTT.

The chain has TRBV24-1 and TRBJ2-7; D uncertain. V dropped 0 bases and J dropped 3 bases, with 8 bases sitting between them. The CDR3 has 14 amino acids. The germline CDR1 and CDR2 sequences are KGHDR and SFDVKD. CDR3 sequence reads: CATSDLGAFYEQYF. DNA for the CDR3: TGTGCCACCAGTGATTTGGGCGCGTTCTACGAGCAGTACTTC.

This clonotype was seen a handful of times. V and J are TRBV25-1 and TRBJ1-1; D remains unclear. Trimming left V 4 bases short and J 0 bases short, with 12 bases between. The germline V gene has CDR1 MGHDK and CDR2 SYGVNS. CDR3 length: 15 residues. The CDR3 here is CASSARTGMNTEAFF. The CDR3 DNA follows: TGTGCCAGCAGTGCTAGAACCGGGATGAACACTGAAGCTTTCTTT.

The chain carries TRBV7-9 and TRBJ2-7, with 8 bases fitting TRBD1. CDR1 and CDR2 from the germline V gene are SEHNR and FQNEAQ (reference sequence). Losses at the gene ends were 2 bases for V and 7 bases for J; bases not matched to a gene: 7. The CDR3 is made up of 14 amino acids. CDR3 amino acids: CASSLKGQAGEQYF. The DNA of the CDR3 is TGTGCCAGCAGCTTAAAGGGACAGGCGGGAGAGCAGTACTTC.

This clonotype occurred a few times. The chain joins TRBV7-9 to TRBJ1-1; D unclear. V was pared by 2 bases and J by 2 bases, with 9 bases between. Germline CDR1 is SEHNR and CDR2 is FQNEAQ (reference sequence). CDR3 length equals 14 residues. CDR3 region: CASSLRPINTEAFF. Written as DNA, the CDR3 is TGTGCCAGCAGCTTAAGACCTATTAACACTGAAGCTTTCTTT.

V and J are TRBV24-1 and TRBJ2-7; D is possibly TRBD1 (5 bases). This CDR3 is built from 15 residues. V was trimmed by 7 bases and J by 0 bases, leaving 15 bases between them. Germline assignment: CDR1 KGHDR and CDR2 SFDVKD. The CDR3 coding sequence is TGTGCCACCAGCCCCAAAGGGGTGAGCTCCTACGAGCAGTACTTC. Its protein product is CATSPKGVSSYEQYF.

This clonotype came up once. Given a much more abundant clone one base away, this may be a read error. The chain recombines TRBV25-1 with TRBJ2-6; D not certain. Looked up from germline, CDR1 is MGHDK and CDR2 is SYGVNS. The CDR3 totals 14 residues. The CDR3 sequence: CTSRVDSGANVLTF. The CDR3 DNA sequence: TGTACCAGCAGAGTCGACTCTGGGGCCAACGTCCTGACTTTC.

This chain connects TRBV2 to TRBJ2-7, with a weak D call TRBD1 (8 bases). The CDR3 is made up of 16 amino acids. Trimming took 6 bases from V and 3 from J, leaving 21 bases between them. The germline V gene has CDR1 SNHLY and CDR2 FYNNEI. As DNA, the CDR3 is TGTGCCAGCAGCGGGGGGACAGGCGCCCCACACTACGAGCAGTACTTC. Protein product: CASSGGTGAPHYEQYF.

Note on this clonotype: One end of the junction fails to match germline, which may point to a read error. The chain combines TRBV9 with TRBJ2-5, with a weak D call TRBD1 (5 bases). Germline-derived CDR1 and CDR2 are SGDLS and YYNGEE. There are 15 residues in the CDR3. CDR3 DNA sequence: TGTGCCAACAGCGAGTTTGGGGCTTGGCAAGAGACCCAGTACTTC. Its translation: CANSEFGAWQETQYF.